This T cell receptor beta chain was captured by sequencing in a study of Ad26.COV2.S vaccination and SARS-CoV-2 variants. The method was immunoSEQ multiplex PCR; TCRdb's version includes in-frame clones alone and lacks a portion of them. Among about 350,000 clones, 65% to 90% were seen once, and the ten largest hold around 10%. CDR1 and CDR2 from the germline V gene are SGHTA and FQGNSA. Trimming removed 5 bases from V and 7 bases from J; junction bases left unmatched: 6. The CDR3 is 15 amino acids. The treatment denotes: roughly 18 received Ad26.COV2.S at low or high dose, single or two shots; several received placebo; per-sample allocation not given. Material that was analyzed had been drawn on day 63 after the first vaccine or placebo injection.

Sequencing used peripheral blood, obtained in a trial of Ad26.COV2.S vaccine versus placebo. The chain joins TRBV7-2 to TRBJ2-1, with TRBD2 matching over 12 bases. The TCR sequence derives from a person aged 18 to 65 who received the Ad26.COV2.S COVID-19 vaccine or a placebo. The CDR3 region has the DNA TGTGCCAGCAGCCGCGCTAGCGGGAGGGGAAATGAGCAGTTCTTC. Its translation is CASSRASGRGNEQFF.